The 12 T cell receptor beta chains reported below all come from one sample, sequenced in a study of cytomegalovirus exposure and HLA in healthy donors. A multiplex PCR was run with 60 Vbeta primers and 13 Jbeta primers. Assay: immunoSEQ multiplex PCR; the TCRdb copy retains only in-frame clones and omits some. The repertoire has fewer than 250,000 clones, 70% to 90% of them found once; the top ten carry around 2.8%. The sequencing sample was made of PBMCs. Receptors originate from a man younger than 45 in good health and CMV-seronegative.

The chain carries TRBV7-9 and TRBJ2-5; 13 bases line up with TRBD2. The CDR3 covers 15 residues. The germline V gene has CDR1 SEHNR and CDR2 FQNEAQ (reference sequence). The V and J ends lost 4 bases and 5 bases, in that order; junction bases with no gene match: 4. The CDR3 spells CASSSGLAGYETQYF. CDR3 coding DNA: TGTGCCAGCAGCTCGGGACTAGCGGGGTATGAGACCCAGTACTTC. Supplemented by reference TRBV7-9 and TRBJ2-5, the full variable domain reads DTGVSQNPRHKITKRGQNVTFRCDPISEHNRLYWYRQTLGQGPEFLTYFQNEAQLEKSRLLSDRFSAERPKGSFSTLEIQRTEQGDSAMYLCASSSGLAGYETQYFGPGTRLLVL.

The chain couples TRBV7-9 to TRBJ2-3, with a possible D match to TRBD2 (6 bases). CDR3 length: 16 amino acids. The germline gives CDR1 SEHNR, CDR2 FQNEAQ (reference sequence). V lost 5 bases to trimming and J lost 4 bases, with 19 bases between them. The CDR3 protein is CASSPGRRGSPDTQYF. DNA for the CDR3: TGTGCCAGCAGCCCGGGACGGCGGGGCAGCCCAGATACGCAGTATTTT.

The chain carries TRBV5-5 and TRBJ1-5; D remains unclear. Germline values: CDR1 SGHKS, CDR2 YYEKEE (reference sequence). The CDR3 runs 15 residues. V was shortened by 0 bases and J by 5 bases, with 12 bases between the two germline ends. This CDR3 reads CASSLVGEGYQPQHF. Written as DNA, the CDR3 is TGTGCCAGCAGCTTGGTTGGGGAGGGTTATCAGCCCCAGCATTTT.

This chain links TRBV7-2 with TRBJ2-2; TRBD1 is a possible D gene (6 bases). V lost 1 base and J lost 7, with 16 bases in between. This CDR3 has 16 residues. Germline CDR1 reads SGHTA; CDR2 reads FQGNSA. The CDR3 loop reads CASSLVGGGAIGELFF. CDR3 nucleotides: TGTGCCAGCAGCTTAGTAGGTGGGGGCGCAATCGGGGAGCTGTTTTTT.

The genes are TRBV5-1 and TRBJ2-7, with 10 bases matching TRBD1. The CDR3 is 14 residues long. Trimming took 4 bases from V and 3 from J; bases not matched to a gene: 4. Germline values: CDR1 SGHRS, CDR2 YFSETQ. For the CDR3, the DNA is TGCGCCAGCAGCCGCTGGACAGGGGGCTACGAGCAGTACTTC. Residues: CASSRWTGGYEQYF.

The rearrangement uses TRBV7-6 and TRBJ1-6; TRBD1 is a possible D gene (5 bases). This CDR3 has 15 amino acids. The V gene's germline CDR1 is SGHVS and CDR2 FNYEAQ. V was trimmed by 5 bases and J by 6 bases, leaving 14 bases between them. In nucleotides, the CDR3 is TGTGCCAGCAGCCCCGGGGGGAGCTCTAATTCACCCCTCCACTTT. This codes for CASSPGGSSNSPLHF.

The genes are TRBV9 and TRBJ2-5, with 7 bases identical to TRBD1. The CDR3 consists of 15 residues. The germline CDR1 and CDR2 sequences are SGDLS and YYNGEE. The trim removed 1 base at V and 1 base at J, leaving 4 bases unmatched. The CDR3 DNA reads as TGTGCCAGCAGCGTACAGGGACAGTTCCAAGAGACCCAGTACTTC. Encoded protein: CASSVQGQFQETQYF.

V is TRBV6-5 and J is TRBJ2-1; 13 nucleotides align to TRBD2. Trimming took 2 bases from V and 8 from J; bases not matched to a gene: 6. The CDR3 is 16 amino acids. CDR1 and CDR2 from the germline V gene are MNHEY and SVGAGI. The CDR3 reads CASSYIGLAGADEQFF. CDR3 nucleotide sequence: TGTGCCAGCAGTTACATCGGACTAGCGGGGGCTGATGAGCAGTTCTTC.

This chain connects TRBV19 to TRBJ2-7, with 9 bases aligning to TRBD2. J lost 6 bases, V lost 6 bases, and 12 bases had no gene match. CDR1 and CDR2 (germline): LNHDA, SQIVND (reference sequence). This CDR3 is 15 amino acids long. The CDR3 here is CASSEAGGPLVEQYF. In DNA form, the CDR3 reads TGTGCCAGTAGCGAGGCGGGGGGGCCTTTGGTCGAGCAGTACTTC.

The CDR3 reads CASSPDRQGAYEQYF. CDR3 nucleotide sequence: TGTGCCAGCAGCCCGGACCGACAGGGGGCCTACGAGCAGTACTTC. This chain links TRBV5-4 with TRBJ2-7; 9 bases fit TRBD1. The germline CDR1 and CDR2 sequences are SGHNT and YYREEE (reference sequence). CDR3 length: 15 amino acids. The V gene end was trimmed by 4 bases and the J gene end by 2 bases; junction bases not matched to a gene: 7.

The J gene is TRBJ2-3, the V gene TRBV28, with 12 bases identical to TRBD2. Looked up from germline, CDR1 is MDHEN and CDR2 is SYDVKM. Trimming removed 7 bases from V and 1 base from J; junction bases left unmatched: 3. The CDR3 contains 15 residues. The CDR3 DNA follows: TGTGCCAGCACCAGGACTAGCGGGGGCACAGATACGCAGTATTTT. Residues: CASTRTSGGTDTQYF.

This chain uses TRBV5-5 with TRBJ2-1, with D perhaps TRBD2 (7 bases). Germline V gives CDR1 SGHKS, CDR2 YYEKEE (reference sequence). The germline V and J ends were trimmed by 0 bases and 7 bases, with 14 bases remaining between them. This CDR3 is 15 amino acids long. The CDR3 region is CASSLVVGGANEQFF. DNA for the CDR3: TGTGCCAGCAGCTTGGTAGTTGGGGGGGCAAATGAGCAGTTCTTC.